Shown below are 7 T cell receptor beta chains from a single sample sequenced in a study of blood T cell repertoires in COVID-19. The method was immunoSEQ multiplex PCR; TCRdb's version includes in-frame clones alone and lacks a portion of them. This sample has approximately 91,000 clones, with 70% to 90% found just once. Sequencing was carried out using peripheral blood. These receptors originate from a man between 65 and 80 years old with acute or convalescent COVID-19.

This chain uses TRBV7-9 with TRBJ1-4, with 7 bases that match TRBD1. The CDR3 sequence is 14 residues long. CDR1 and CDR2 (germline): SEHNR, FQNEAQ (reference sequence). The ends lost 6 bases at V and 5 bases at J; junction bases unmatched: 6. The CDR3 region is CASSFRGNNEKLFF. As DNA, the CDR3 is TGTGCCAGCAGTTTCAGGGGGAACAATGAAAAACTGTTTTTT.

V is TRBV5-4 and J is TRBJ2-7; 7 bases align to TRBD1. The V and J ends lost 4 bases and 0 bases, in that order; junction bases with no gene match: 7. The CDR3 sequence is 15 residues long. CDR1 is SGHNT and CDR2 is YYREEE in the germline V gene (reference sequence). In DNA, the CDR3 is TGTGCCAGCAGCCCAACCGGGACAGTCTCCTACGAGCAGTACTTC. Translation gives CASSPTGTVSYEQYF.

This clone showed up just once. The rearrangement links TRBV12-5 to TRBJ1-1, with TRBD1 matching over 8 bases. This CDR3 spans 13 amino acids. Germline loops: CDR1 LGHNT, CDR2 FRNRAP. Trimming took 5 bases from V and 6 from J; bases not matched to a gene: 5. This CDR3 reads CASGTGGEAEAFF. DNA of the CDR3: TGTGCTAGTGGTACAGGGGGGGAGGCTGAAGCTTTCTTT.

V and J are TRBV7-8 and TRBJ1-1; D is perhaps TRBD1 (6 bases). The CDR3 covers 16 residues. Trimming cost V 5 bases and J 6 bases, with 22 bases left between them. The germline V gene encodes CDR1 SGHVS and CDR2 FQNEAQ. The CDR3 is CASSPRGGRIEAEAFF. CDR3 DNA: TGTGCCAGCAGCCCTAGGGGGGGAAGAATCGAGGCTGAAGCTTTCTTT.

CDR3: CASRNRGGSPLHF. The CDR3 bases are TGTGCCAGCAGGAACAGGGGTGGGTCACCCCTCCACTTT. This chain links TRBV27 with TRBJ1-6; 7 nucleotides align to TRBD1. Trimming removed 6 bases from V and 10 bases from J; junction bases left unmatched: 6. CDR3 length: 13 amino acids. Germline V lookup: CDR1 MNHEY, CDR2 SMNVEV (reference sequence).

The rearrangement uses TRBV6-1 and TRBJ1-2; D remains unclear. V was trimmed by 2 bases and J by 0 bases, leaving 7 bases between them. Per germline, CDR1 MNHNS and CDR2 SASEGT. The CDR3 consists of 14 residues. The CDR3 here is CASSEPGANYGYTF. The DNA of the CDR3 is TGTGCCAGCAGTGAACCCGGGGCTAACTATGGCTACACCTTC.

This chain links TRBV19 with TRBJ1-5; the match to TRBD1 covers 7 bases. The CDR3 extends over 15 amino acids. J lost 5 bases, V lost 7 bases, and 11 bases had no gene match. The germline gives CDR1 LNHDA, CDR2 SQIVND (reference sequence). CDR3 in amino acids: CASTSQGQAYQPQHF. CDR3 coding DNA: TGTGCCAGTACCTCCCAAGGACAGGCCTATCAGCCCCAGCATTTT.